The entry below gives a single TCR beta chain sequence along with its context. This receptor's antigen is unknown. No qualities accompany the bases; no much larger clone lies one base away. The donors were roughly 39 Caucasian individuals from Russia, aged 6 to 90 years, who were systemically healthy. Ten milliliters of peripheral blood were collected from each donor into EDTA-treated Vacutainer tubes. Ficoll-Paque density-gradient centrifugation was used to isolate PBMCs, with at least 6 million per sample. Trizol reagent was used to extract total RNA from PBMCs, with at least 6 micrograms per sample. The percentages of naive CD45RAhigh/CD27high T cells were determined by flow cytometry on a PBMC aliquot from every donor. Receptor libraries were prepared by 5' RACE. Sequencing took place on an Illumina HiSeq 2500. A second PCR of about 7 to 12 cycles was performed with a sample-barcoded 5' primer and a J-beta primer mix. A template-switch 5' adaptor carrying 12 random nucleotides introduced a unique molecular identifier onto each TCR beta cDNA molecule. Each sample yielded at least 2.5 million CDR3-containing paired-end reads. All of the RNA was converted into first-strand cDNA using the Mint cDNA synthesis kit, with a TRBC-specific oligonucleotide serving as the primer. Following uracil-DNA glycosylase treatment, a first 18-cycle PCR with universal primers M1SS and BC2_uni_R was performed on all cDNA. The study's processing was this. For normalization, 1 million high-quality reads, each with a distinct molecular identifier, were randomly selected from each sample. Instead of being binned into consensus sequences, reads with shared molecular identifiers were discarded. MiTCR, run with a Q25 quality threshold and the strictest error-elimination algorithm, handled CDR3 identification, clonotype clustering and error correction. Lower-bound total TCR beta diversity was estimated with a nonparametric unseen species model using Euler transformation. Starting from the raw public reads, TCRdb applied fastp trimming at Q25, assembled clones with MiXCR and retained in-frame beta chains. Under each unique CDR3 protein, matching rows form one entry showing the most common genes and DNA. These V and J calls rely on TCRdb rather than the paper's analysis. The sample table records about 970,000 distinct CDR3 sequences; about 53% of these occur just once. About 22% of the sample rests with the top ten.

Taken from cysteine to phenylalanine, the CDR3 has 13 residues. The read is trimmed to its CDR3 DNA, 39 bases read in frame from base 1. From the germline V gene, CDR1 is SNHLY and CDR2 is FYNNEI. V and J are truncated by 6 bases and 2 bases respectively, leaving an intervening sequence of 10 bases. This sample is part of a study of blood T cells in healthy people across ages (dated by TCRdb to between 2015 and 2017). With regard to the full study: In model experiments, template switching captured about one uniquely barcoded TCR beta cDNA molecule for every two T cells. To track age-related changes in TCR beta repertoire diversity, the study relied on deep sequencing normalized with unique cDNA molecular identifiers. The donors were split into four age groups: young (average 16 years), middle-aged (roughly 40), aged (more than 55) and long-lived (roughly 88). To avoid experimental bias, donors of different ages were spread randomly across the sequencing lanes. Using the same blood draw, the study looked at two additional independent replicas of 1 million unique cDNA reads for two donors, one aged 18 to 30 and the other aged 80 or older. Findings and caveats that apply to the study as a whole: The percentage of naive T cells measured by flow cytometry correlated strongly with observed TCR beta diversity. The long-lived group showed more naive CD4+ T cells, fewer expanded clones and increased TCR diversity than the aged group, suggesting age selection. Observed TCR beta diversity per million T cells fell roughly linearly with age, and a significant reduction was already apparent by age about 43. Conclusive comparison of naive and antigen-experienced compartments was prevented by the profiling of bulk unsorted PBMCs. Estimates of total diversity from one million sequenced T cells were regarded as lower bounds and underestimates. Donor CMV infection status was unknown, potentially confounding age-related changes in expanded clonotypes.

Sequencing was performed on blood. This receptor chain uses TRBV2 and TRBJ2-5, with the D gene tentatively TRBD1 or TRBD2, based on 5 matching bases in each. The TCR was taken from an older woman in good health. The DNA is as follows: TGTGCCAGCAGGTGGGACCAGCAAGAGACCCAGTACTTC. The translation is CASRWDQQETQYF. Reference TRBV2 and TRBJ2-5 proteins supply the regions before and after the CDR3; the full variable domain is: EPEVTQTPSHQVTQMGQEVILRCVPISNHLYFYWYRQILGQKVEFLVSFYNNEISEKSEIFDDQFSVERPDGSNFTLKIRSTKLEDSAMYFCASRWDQQETQYFGPGTRLLVL.